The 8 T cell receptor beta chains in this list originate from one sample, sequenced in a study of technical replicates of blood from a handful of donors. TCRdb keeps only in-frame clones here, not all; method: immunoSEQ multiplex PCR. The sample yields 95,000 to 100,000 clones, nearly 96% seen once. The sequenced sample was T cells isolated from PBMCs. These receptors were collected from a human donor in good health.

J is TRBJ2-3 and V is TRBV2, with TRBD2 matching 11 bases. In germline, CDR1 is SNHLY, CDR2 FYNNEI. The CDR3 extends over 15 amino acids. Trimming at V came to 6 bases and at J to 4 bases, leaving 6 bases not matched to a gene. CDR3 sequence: CASRSTSGSSDTQYF. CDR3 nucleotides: TGTGCCAGCAGATCCACTAGCGGGAGTTCAGATACGCAGTATTTT.

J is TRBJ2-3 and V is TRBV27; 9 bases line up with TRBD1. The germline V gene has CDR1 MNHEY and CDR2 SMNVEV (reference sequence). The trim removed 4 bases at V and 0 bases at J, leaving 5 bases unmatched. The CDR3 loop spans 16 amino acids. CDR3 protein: CASSSGQGPSTDTQYF. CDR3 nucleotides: TGTGCCAGCAGTTCGGGACAGGGACCCAGCACAGATACGCAGTATTTT.

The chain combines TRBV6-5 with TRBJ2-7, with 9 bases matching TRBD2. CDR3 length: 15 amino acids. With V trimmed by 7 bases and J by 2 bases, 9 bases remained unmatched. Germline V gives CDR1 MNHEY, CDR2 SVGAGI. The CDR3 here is CASNALAGVAYEQYF. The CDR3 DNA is TGTGCCAGCAACGCACTAGCGGGTGTTGCCTACGAGCAGTACTTC.

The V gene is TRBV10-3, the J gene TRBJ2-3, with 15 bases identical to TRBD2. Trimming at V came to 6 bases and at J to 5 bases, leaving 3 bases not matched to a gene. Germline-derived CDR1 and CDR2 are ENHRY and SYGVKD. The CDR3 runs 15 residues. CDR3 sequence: CAIRAGLAGGDTQYF. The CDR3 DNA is TGTGCCATCAGGGCGGGACTAGCGGGGGGAGATACGCAGTATTTT.

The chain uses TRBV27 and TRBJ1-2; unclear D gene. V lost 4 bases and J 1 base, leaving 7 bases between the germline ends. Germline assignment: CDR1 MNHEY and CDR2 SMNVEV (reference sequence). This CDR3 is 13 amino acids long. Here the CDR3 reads CASSSGFNYGYTF. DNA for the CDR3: TGTGCCAGCAGTTCGGGATTTAACTATGGCTACACCTTC.

CDR3 sequence: CACNFNEKLFF. Here the CDR3 DNA reads TGTGCCTGTAATTTTAATGAAAAACTGTTTTTT. The chain couples TRBV30 to TRBJ1-4; unclear D gene. Germline CDR1 reads GTSNPN; CDR2 reads SVGIG (reference sequence). The CDR3 is 11 amino acids. V was cut by 6 bases and J by 4 bases, with 6 bases left in between. Looking up the rest from reference TRBV30 and TRBJ1-4 gives the full variable domain: SQTIHQWPATLVQPVGSPLSLECTVEGTSNPNLYWYRQAAGRGLQLLFYSVGIGQISSEVPQNLSASRPQDRQFILSSKKLLLSDSGFYLCACNFNEKLFFGSGTQLSVL.

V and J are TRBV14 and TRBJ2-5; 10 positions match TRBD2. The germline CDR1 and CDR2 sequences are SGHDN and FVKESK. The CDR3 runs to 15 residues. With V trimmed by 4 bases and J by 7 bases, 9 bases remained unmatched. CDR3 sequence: CASSPQSGGALTQYF. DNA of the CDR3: TGTGCCAGCAGCCCCCAGAGCGGGGGGGCCCTGACCCAGTACTTC.

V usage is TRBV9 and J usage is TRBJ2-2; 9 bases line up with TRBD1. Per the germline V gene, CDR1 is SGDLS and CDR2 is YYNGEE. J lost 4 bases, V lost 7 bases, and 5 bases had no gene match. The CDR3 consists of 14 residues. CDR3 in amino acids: CASEDRGGTGELFF. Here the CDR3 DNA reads TGTGCCAGCGAGGACAGGGGAGGCACCGGGGAGCTGTTTTTT.